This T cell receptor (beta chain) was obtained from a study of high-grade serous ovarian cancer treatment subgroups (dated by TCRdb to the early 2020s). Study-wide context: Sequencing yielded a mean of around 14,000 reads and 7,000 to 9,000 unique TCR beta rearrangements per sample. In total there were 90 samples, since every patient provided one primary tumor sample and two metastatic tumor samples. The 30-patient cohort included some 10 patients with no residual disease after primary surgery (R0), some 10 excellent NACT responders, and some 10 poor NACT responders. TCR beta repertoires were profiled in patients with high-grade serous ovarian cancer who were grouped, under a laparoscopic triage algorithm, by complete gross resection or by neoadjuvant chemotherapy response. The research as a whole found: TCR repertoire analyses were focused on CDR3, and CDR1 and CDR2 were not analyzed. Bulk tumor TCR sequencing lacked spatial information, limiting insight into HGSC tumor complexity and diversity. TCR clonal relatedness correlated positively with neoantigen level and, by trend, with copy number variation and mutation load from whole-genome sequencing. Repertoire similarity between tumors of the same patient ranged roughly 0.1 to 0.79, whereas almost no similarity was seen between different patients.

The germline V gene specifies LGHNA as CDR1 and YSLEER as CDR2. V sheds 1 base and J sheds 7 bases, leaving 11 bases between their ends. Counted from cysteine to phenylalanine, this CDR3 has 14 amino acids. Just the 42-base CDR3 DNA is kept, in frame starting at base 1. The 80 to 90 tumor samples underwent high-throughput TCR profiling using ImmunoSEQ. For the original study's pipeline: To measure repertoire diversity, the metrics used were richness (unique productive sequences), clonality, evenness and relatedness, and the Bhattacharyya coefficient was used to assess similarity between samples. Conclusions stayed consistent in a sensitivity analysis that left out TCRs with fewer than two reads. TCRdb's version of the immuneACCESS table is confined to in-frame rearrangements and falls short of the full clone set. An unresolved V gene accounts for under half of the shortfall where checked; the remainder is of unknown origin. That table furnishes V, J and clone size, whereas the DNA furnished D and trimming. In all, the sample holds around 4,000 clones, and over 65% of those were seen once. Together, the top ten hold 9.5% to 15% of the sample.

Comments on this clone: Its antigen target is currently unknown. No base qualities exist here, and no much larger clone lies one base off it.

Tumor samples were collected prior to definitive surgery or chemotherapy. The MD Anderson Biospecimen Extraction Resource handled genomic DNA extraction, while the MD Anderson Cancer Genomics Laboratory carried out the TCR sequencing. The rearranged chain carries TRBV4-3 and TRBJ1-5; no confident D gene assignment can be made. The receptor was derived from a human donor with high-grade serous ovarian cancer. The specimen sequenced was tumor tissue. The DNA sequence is TGCGCCAGCAGCCAAGTCCAAGGTGGGCAGCCCCAGCATTTT. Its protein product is CASSQVQGGQPQHF.